This TCR beta chain was observed in a study of OX40 agonist ivuxolimab in advanced cancers. Study at large: Under the entry rules, prior anti-PD-1, anti-PD-L1 or anti-CTLA-4 therapy was allowed, and approximately 36% had some.

CDR1 LNHDA and CDR2 SQIVND come from the germline V gene (reference sequence). There are 12 residues in the CDR3. To note about this clone: Antigen unknown.

Excluded were patients having autoimmune disease history or systemic immunosuppression. Sequencing was performed with immunoSEQ multiplex PCR; in TCRdb, only in-frame clones are kept and a portion is missing. The sample carries approximately 79,000 clones, approximately 86% recorded once. Overall study findings and caveats: Among the lowest levels of clonal expansion were found in partial responders at 0.1-3.0 mg/kg.

The chain carries TRBV19 and TRBJ2-5, with D perhaps TRBD1 (6 bases). The better agreement between TRBJ2-7 and the DNA end casts doubt on the J call. The sample in question was CD4+ or CD8+ T cells sorted from blood, obtained in a trial of the OX40 agonist ivuxolimab. This clonotype originated in an adult with an advanced solid tumor such as melanoma, head and neck, liver or kidney cancer. CDR3 bases: TGTGCCACCGAGGGACAATCCTACGAGCAGTACTTC. Protein product: CATEGQSYEQYF.